This record concerns one T cell receptor beta chain sequence. The sample is drawn from a study of identifying expanded T cells in peripheral blood. Per germline, CDR1 MNHNS and CDR2 SASEGT. V was clipped by 3 bases and J by 10 bases, with 13 bases between them. This CDR3 region has 14 residues. The repertoire was sequenced with immunoSEQ multiplex PCR; TCRdb's copy has only in-frame clones and lacks some. The data contain around 84,000 clones, 70% to 90% of them seen just once; the ten biggest clones take up roughly 7%. This receptor was taken from a person aged 18 to 69 in good health. This chain links TRBV6-1 with TRBJ1-6; tentatively, D is TRBD1 (6 bases). Specimen: blood. CDR3 loop: CASSDRQGWSPLHF. The CDR3 bases are TGTGCCAGCAGTGATCGGCAGGGGTGGTCACCCCTCCACTTT.